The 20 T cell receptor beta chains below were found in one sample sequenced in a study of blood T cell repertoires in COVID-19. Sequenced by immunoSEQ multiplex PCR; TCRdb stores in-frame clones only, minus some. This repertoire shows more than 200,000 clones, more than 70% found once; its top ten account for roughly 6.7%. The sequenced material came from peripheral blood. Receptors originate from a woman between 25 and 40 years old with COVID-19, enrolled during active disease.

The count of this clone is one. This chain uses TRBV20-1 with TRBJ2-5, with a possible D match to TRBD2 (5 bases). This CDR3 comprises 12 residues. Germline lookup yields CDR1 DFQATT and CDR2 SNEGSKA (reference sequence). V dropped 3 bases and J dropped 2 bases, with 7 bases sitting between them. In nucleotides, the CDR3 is TGCAGTGCTAGTAGAGGGCAAGAGACCCAGTACTTC. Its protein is CSASRGQETQYF.

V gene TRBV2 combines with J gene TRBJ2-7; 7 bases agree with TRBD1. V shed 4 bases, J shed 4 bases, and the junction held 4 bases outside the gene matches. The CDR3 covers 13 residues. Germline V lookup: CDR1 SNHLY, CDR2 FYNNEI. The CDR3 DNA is TGTGCCAGCAGTGGGGACAGCCCTTACGAGCAGTACTTC. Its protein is CASSGDSPYEQYF.

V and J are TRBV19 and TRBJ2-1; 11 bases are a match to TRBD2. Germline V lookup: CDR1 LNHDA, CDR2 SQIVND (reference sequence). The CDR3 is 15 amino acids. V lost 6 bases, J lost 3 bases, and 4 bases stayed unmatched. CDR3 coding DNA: TGTGCCAGTAGCTTGCTAGCGGGAGGCTACAATGAGCAGTTCTTC. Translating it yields CASSLLAGGYNEQFF.

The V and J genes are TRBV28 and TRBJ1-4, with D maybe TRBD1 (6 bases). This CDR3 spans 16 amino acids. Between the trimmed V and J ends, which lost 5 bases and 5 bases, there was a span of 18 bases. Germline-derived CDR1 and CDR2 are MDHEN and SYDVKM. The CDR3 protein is CASSPWGQQANEKLFF. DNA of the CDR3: TGTGCCAGCAGTCCATGGGGGCAACAGGCCAATGAAAAACTGTTTTTT.

The CDR3 spells CASSRSGGLVETQYF. CDR3 nucleotides: TGTGCCAGCAGCCGAAGCGGGGGGTTGGTGGAGACCCAGTACTTC. This chain uses TRBV5-6 with TRBJ2-5; 9 bases match TRBD2. The ends lost 4 bases at V and 5 bases at J; junction bases unmatched: 9. The germline gives CDR1 SGHDT, CDR2 YYEEEE. The CDR3 runs 15 residues.

The CDR3 region has the DNA TGTGCCAGCTCATCTCAGCGGGGGGAAGAGACCCAGTACTTC. It translates to CASSSQRGEETQYF. The chain recombines TRBV18 with TRBJ2-5; 9 nucleotides align to TRBD2. The CDR3 consists of 14 residues. In germline, CDR1 is KGHSH, CDR2 LQKENI. Losses at the gene ends were 5 bases for V and 3 bases for J; bases not matched to a gene: 4. Filled out from reference TRBV18 and TRBJ2-5, the complete variable domain reads NAGVMQNPRHLVRRRGQEARLRCSPMKGHSHVYWYRQLPEEGLKFMVYLQKENIIDESGMPKERFSAEFPKEGPSILRIQQVVRGDSAAYFCASSSQRGEETQYFGPGTRLLVL.

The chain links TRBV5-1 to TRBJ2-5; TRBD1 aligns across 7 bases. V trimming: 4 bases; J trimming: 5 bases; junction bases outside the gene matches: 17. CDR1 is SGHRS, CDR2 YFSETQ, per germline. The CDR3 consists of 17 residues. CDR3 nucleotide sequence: TGCGCCAGCAGCGTGGACCCACCGACAGGGAAGGAGGAGACCCAGTACTTC. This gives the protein CASSVDPPTGKEETQYF.

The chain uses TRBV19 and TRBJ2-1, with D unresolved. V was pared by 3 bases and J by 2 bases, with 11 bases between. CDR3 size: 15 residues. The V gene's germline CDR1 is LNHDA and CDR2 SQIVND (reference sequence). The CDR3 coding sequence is TGTGCCAGTAGTATGGAACAGTTCCCCTACAATGAGCAGTTCTTC. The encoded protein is CASSMEQFPYNEQFF.

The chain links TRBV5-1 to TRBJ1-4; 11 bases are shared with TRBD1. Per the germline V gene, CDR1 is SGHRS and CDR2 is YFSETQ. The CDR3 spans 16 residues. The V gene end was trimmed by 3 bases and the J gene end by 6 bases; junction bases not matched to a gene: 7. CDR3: CASSWDRGRYDEKLFF. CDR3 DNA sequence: TGCGCCAGCAGCTGGGACAGGGGGAGGTACGATGAAAAACTGTTTTTT.

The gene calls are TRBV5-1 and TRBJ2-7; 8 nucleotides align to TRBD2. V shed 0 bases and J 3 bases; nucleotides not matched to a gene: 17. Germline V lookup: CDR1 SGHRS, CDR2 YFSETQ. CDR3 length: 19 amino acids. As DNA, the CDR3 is TGCGCCAGCAGCTTGGTTCGCGGGGGGACCCAAGGGGCCATCTACGAGCAGTACTTC. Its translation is CASSLVRGGTQGAIYEQYF. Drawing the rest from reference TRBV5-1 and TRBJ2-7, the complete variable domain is KAGVTQTPRYLIKTRGQQVTLSCSPISGHRSVSWYQQTPGQGLQFLFEYFSETQRNKGNFPGRFSGRQFSNSRSEMNVSTLELGDSALYLCASSLVRGGTQGAIYEQYFGPGTRLTVT.

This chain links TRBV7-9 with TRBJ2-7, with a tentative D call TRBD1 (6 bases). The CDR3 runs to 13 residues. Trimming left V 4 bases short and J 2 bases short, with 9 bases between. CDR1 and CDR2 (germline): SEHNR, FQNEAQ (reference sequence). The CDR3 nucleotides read TGTGCCAGCAGCTACAGGGTAACCTACGAGCAGTACTTC. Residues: CASSYRVTYEQYF.

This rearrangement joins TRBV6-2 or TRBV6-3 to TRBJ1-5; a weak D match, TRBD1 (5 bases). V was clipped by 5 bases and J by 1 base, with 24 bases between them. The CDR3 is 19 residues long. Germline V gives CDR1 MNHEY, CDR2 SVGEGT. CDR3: CASSTGAYKYQASNQPQHF. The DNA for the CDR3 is TGTGCCAGCAGTACTGGGGCCTACAAGTACCAAGCCAGCAATCAGCCCCAGCATTTT.

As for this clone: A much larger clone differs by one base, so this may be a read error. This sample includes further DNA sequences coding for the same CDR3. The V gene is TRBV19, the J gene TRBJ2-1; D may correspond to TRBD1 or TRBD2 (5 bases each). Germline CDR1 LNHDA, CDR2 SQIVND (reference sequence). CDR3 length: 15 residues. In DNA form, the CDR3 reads TGCGCCAGTAGTATAGGGAGTGGGGCTTACAATGAGCAGTTCTTC. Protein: CASSIGSGAYNEQFF.

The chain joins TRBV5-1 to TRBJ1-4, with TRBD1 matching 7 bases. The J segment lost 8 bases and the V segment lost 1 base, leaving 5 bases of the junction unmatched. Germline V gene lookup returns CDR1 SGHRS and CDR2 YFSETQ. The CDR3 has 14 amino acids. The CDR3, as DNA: TGCGCCAGCAGCTTGACAGGGGAGGAGGAAAAACTGTTTTTT. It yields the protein CASSLTGEEEKLFF.

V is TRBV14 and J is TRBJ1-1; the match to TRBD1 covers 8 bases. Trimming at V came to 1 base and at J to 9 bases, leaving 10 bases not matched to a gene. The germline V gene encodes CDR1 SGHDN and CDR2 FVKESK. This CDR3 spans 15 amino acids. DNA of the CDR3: TGTGCCAGCAGCCAAGTAGGGGCCCGGACAGGGCAAGCTTTCTTT. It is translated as CASSQVGARTGQAFF.

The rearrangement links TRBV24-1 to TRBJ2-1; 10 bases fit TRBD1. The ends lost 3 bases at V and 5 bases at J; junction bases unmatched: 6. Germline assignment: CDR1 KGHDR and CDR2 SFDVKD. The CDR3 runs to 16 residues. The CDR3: CATSDPGQGLDNEQFF. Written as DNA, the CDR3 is TGTGCCACCAGTGATCCGGGACAGGGGTTAGACAATGAGCAGTTCTTC.

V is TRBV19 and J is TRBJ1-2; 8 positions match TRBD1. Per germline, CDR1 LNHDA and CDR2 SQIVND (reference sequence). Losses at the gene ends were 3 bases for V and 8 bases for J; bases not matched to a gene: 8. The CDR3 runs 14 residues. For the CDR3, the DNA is TGTGCCAGTAGTATTCAGGGGGCAGCTATCGGCTACACCTTC. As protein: CASSIQGAAIGYTF.

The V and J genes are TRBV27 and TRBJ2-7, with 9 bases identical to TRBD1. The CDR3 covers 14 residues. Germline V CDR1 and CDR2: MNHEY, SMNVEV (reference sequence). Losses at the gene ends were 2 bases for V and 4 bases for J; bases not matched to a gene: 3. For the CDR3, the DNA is TGTGCCAGCAGTTTAGGGACAGGGTTATACGAGCAGTACTTC. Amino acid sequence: CASSLGTGLYEQYF.

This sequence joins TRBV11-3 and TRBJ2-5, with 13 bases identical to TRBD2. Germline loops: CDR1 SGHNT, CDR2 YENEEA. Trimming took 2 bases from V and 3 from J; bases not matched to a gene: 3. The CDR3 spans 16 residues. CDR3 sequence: CASSLTSGRAKETQYF. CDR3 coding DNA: TGTGCCAGCAGCTTAACTAGCGGGAGGGCTAAAGAGACCCAGTACTTC.

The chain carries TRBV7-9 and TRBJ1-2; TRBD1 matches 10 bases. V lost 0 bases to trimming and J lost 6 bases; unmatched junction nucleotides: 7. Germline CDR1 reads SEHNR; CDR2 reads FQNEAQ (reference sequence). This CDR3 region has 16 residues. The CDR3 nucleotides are TGTGCCAGCAGCTTAGCCGAACCGGGACAGGGGAATGGCTACACCTTC. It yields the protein CASSLAEPGQGNGYTF.